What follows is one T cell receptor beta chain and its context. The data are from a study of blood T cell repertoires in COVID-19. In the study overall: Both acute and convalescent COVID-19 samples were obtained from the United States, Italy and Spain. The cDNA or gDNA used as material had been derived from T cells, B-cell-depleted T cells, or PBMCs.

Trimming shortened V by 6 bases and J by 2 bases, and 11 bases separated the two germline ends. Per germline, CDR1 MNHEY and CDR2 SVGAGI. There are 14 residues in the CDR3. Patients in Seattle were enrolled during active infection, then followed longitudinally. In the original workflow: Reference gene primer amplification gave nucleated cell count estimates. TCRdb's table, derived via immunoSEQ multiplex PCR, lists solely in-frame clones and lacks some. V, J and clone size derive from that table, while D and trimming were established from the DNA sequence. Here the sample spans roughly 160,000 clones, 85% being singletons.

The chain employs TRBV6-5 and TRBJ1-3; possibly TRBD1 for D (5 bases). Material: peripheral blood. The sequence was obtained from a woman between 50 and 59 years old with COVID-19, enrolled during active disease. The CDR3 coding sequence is TGTGCCAGCAGGCAGGGAATTGCTGGAAACACCATATATTTT. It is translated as CASRQGIAGNTIYF.